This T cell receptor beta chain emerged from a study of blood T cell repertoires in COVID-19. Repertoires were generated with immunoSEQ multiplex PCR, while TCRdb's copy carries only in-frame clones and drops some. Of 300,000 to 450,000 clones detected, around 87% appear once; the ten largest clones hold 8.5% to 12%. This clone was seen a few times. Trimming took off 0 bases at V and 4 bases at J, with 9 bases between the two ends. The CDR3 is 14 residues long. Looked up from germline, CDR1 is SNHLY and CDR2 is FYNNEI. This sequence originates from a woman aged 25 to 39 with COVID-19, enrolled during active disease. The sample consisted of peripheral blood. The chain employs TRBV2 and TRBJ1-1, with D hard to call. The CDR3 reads CASSEALGGTEAFF. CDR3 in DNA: TGTGCCAGCAGTGAAGCCTTGGGAGGCACTGAAGCTTTCTTT.